These 25 T cell receptor beta chains came from one sample sequenced in a study of Ad26.COV2.S vaccination and SARS-CoV-2 variants (dated by TCRdb to about 2021). To prepare the library, the immunoSEQ multiplex PCR assay was applied. TCRdb holds this immuneACCESS table with in-frame rearrangements only. Some clones are missing; in checked studies, unresolved V genes explain under half, and the rest has no known cause. The sample profile shows approximately 400,000 clones; around 83% of them were found once. About 3.5% of the sample is taken by the ten largest. In the paper's terms, the treatment or condition label means: about 20 received Ad26.COV2.S at low or high dose, single or two shots; roughly five received placebo; per-sample allocation not given. For vaccine and placebo recipients, repertoires were sequenced using samples collected on day 63 after the first injection. This material consisted of peripheral blood, taken in a trial of Ad26.COV2.S vaccine versus placebo. These receptors originate from a person aged 18-65 years who received the Ad26.COV2.S COVID-19 vaccine or a placebo.

The chain is built from TRBV28 and TRBJ2-2; D remains ambiguous. The CDR3 spans 11 residues. The V gene lost 3 bases and the J gene lost 9 bases, with 5 bases spanning the gap. From germline, CDR1 is MDHEN and CDR2 SYDVKM. CDR3 residues: CASSFRRELFF. CDR3 sequence (DNA): TGTGCCAGCAGTTTCCGTCGGGAGCTGTTTTTT.

Only one count was recorded for this clone. This rearrangement joins TRBV2 to TRBJ2-5; 9 bases fit TRBD1. Germline assignment: CDR1 SNHLY and CDR2 FYNNEI. This CDR3 comprises 13 residues. Trimming took 1 base from V and 10 from J; bases not matched to a gene: 4. Written as DNA, the CDR3 is TGTGCCAGCAGTGAAGGGACAGGGGAGGTCCAGTACTTC. Protein sequence: CASSEGTGEVQYF.

This clone was found once. The rearrangement uses TRBV6-5 and TRBJ1-2; D remains ambiguous. Trimming took 0 bases from V and 5 from J, leaving 13 bases between them. The CDR3 is 15 residues long. Germline V gene data show CDR1 as MNHEY and CDR2 as SVGAGI. The CDR3 region has the DNA TGTGCCAGCAGTTACTCCGGCGGCTTCCCTTATGGCTACACCTTC. This encodes CASSYSGGFPYGYTF.

V usage is TRBV6-5 and J usage is TRBJ1-2; 12 positions match TRBD1. After removal of 8 bases from V and 7 bases from J, the junction contained 5 bases not matched to a gene. The V gene's germline CDR1 is MNHEY and CDR2 SVGAGI. The CDR3 has 13 residues. Here the CDR3 reads CASVGQGAPGYTF. Written as DNA, the CDR3 is TGTGCCAGCGTGGGACAGGGGGCTCCTGGCTACACCTTC.

The genes are TRBV18 and TRBJ1-6, with 7 bases aligning to TRBD1. Germline-derived CDR1 and CDR2 are KGHSH and LQKENI. This CDR3 has 14 amino acids. The junction had 2 bases not matched to a gene; V was cut back by 6 bases and J by 3 bases. The DNA for the CDR3 is TGTGCCAGCTCGGGACAGAACTATAATTCACCCCTCCACTTT. It yields the protein CASSGQNYNSPLHF. The full variable domain, its missing parts supplied by reference TRBV18 and TRBJ1-6, is NAGVMQNPRHLVRRRGQEARLRCSPMKGHSHVYWYRQLPEEGLKFMVYLQKENIIDESGMPKERFSAEFPKEGPSILRIQQVVRGDSAAYFCASSGQNYNSPLHFGNGTRLTVT.

The chain uses TRBV11-2 and TRBJ2-5, with D possibly being TRBD2 (6 bases). The CDR3 has 17 residues. The V gene's germline CDR1 is SGHAT and CDR2 FQNNGV. The V gene lost 1 base and the J gene lost 0 bases, with 15 bases spanning the gap. In DNA, the CDR3 is TGTGCCAGCAGCTTAGGCGTTACGGGACTTGACCAAGAGACCCAGTACTTC. This encodes CASSLGVTGLDQETQYF.

CDR3 in amino acids: CASSNGQGAYTQYF. CDR3 nucleotides: TGTGCCAGCAGCAACGGACAGGGGGCCTATACGCAGTATTTT. The rearrangement links TRBV3-1 (or the pseudogene TRBV3-2) to TRBJ2-3; 11 bases match TRBD1. CDR1 LGHDT and CDR2 YNNKEL come from the germline V gene (reference sequence). CDR3 length: 14 residues. Germline trimming cut 5 bases from V and 7 bases from J; bases unmatched to any gene: 5.

The CDR3 region has the DNA TGTGCCACCAGTGAAGCGGGCGCAGGGGTAGAAGATACGCAGTATTTT. Its translation: CATSEAGAGVEDTQYF. The V gene is TRBV24-1, the J gene TRBJ2-3; D assignment may be TRBD1 or TRBD2 (6 bases each). Trimming took 4 bases from V and 5 from J, leaving 18 bases between them. The CDR3 loop spans 16 amino acids. Per germline, CDR1 KGHDR and CDR2 SFDVKD.

This clone was detected a few times. DNA for the CDR3: TGTGCCAGCAGCTTAGACCGGCCGGGGGGCTGGGCCGGGGAGCTGTTTTTT. This codes for CASSLDRPGGWAGELFF. The gene calls are TRBV7-2 and TRBJ2-2, with D possibly matching TRBD2 (7 bases). This CDR3 is built from 17 residues. The ends were cut back, 1 base at V and 6 bases at J, with 18 bases in the middle. The germline V gene encodes CDR1 SGHTA and CDR2 FQGNSA.

The chain joins TRBV9 to TRBJ2-7; TRBD1 matches 7 bases. The V segment lost 0 bases and the J segment 2 bases; nucleotides outside the gene matches: 14. Germline V gives CDR1 SGDLS, CDR2 YYNGEE. The CDR3 totals 18 residues. CDR3 nucleotides: TGTGCCAGCAGCGTAGAAAGGGGGCGGAATTTCCCCACCTACGAGCAGTACTTC. Translated: CASSVERGRNFPTYEQYF.

This chain joins TRBV7-8 and TRBJ2-1; TRBD2 might be the D (5 bases). Germline CDR1 reads SGHVS; CDR2 reads FQNEAQ. CDR3 length: 15 amino acids. Trimming took 1 base from V and 6 from J, leaving 13 bases between them. The CDR3 sequence is CASSLVGSPFNEQFF. The DNA of the CDR3 is TGTGCCAGCAGCTTAGTTGGGAGCCCGTTCAATGAGCAGTTCTTC.

This clone has only one observation. The chain carries TRBV3-1 (or the pseudogene TRBV3-2) and TRBJ1-2; D is ambiguous. Deletions cut 1 base from V and 5 bases from J, with 14 bases between. Looked up from germline, CDR1 is LGHDT and CDR2 is YNNKEL (reference sequence). The CDR3 is made up of 15 amino acids. The CDR3 spells CASSQGAQTVYGYTF. CDR3 bases: TGTGCCAGCAGCCAAGGGGCGCAAACAGTTTATGGCTACACCTTC.

The rearrangement joins TRBV27 to TRBJ2-3; tentatively, D is TRBD2 (5 bases). CDR3 size: 15 residues. Germline assignment: CDR1 MNHEY and CDR2 SMNVEV (reference sequence). Deletions cut 7 bases from V and 1 base from J, with 15 bases between. CDR3 loop: CASTPGLYRTDTQYF. CDR3 coding DNA: TGTGCCAGCACCCCTGGACTCTACCGCACAGATACGCAGTATTTT.

V and J are TRBV30 and TRBJ2-7, with 8 bases fitting TRBD2. V trimming: 0 bases; J trimming: 3 bases; junction bases outside the gene matches: 4. The germline CDR1 and CDR2 sequences are GTSNPN and SVGIG (reference sequence). The CDR3 loop spans 14 amino acids. The CDR3 DNA follows: TGTGCCTGGAGTGTAGGGACTAGTTACTACGAGCAGTACTTC. Its protein is CAWSVGTSYYEQYF. Together with reference TRBV30 and TRBJ2-7, the CDR3 gives the full variable domain: SQTIHQWPATLVQPVGSPLSLECTVEGTSNPNLYWYRQAAGRGLQLLFYSVGIGQISSEVPQNLSASRPQDRQFILSSKKLLLSDSGFYLCAWSVGTSYYEQYFGPGTRLTVT.

In its sample, this clone was seen many times. V gene TRBV3-1 (or the pseudogene TRBV3-2) combines with J gene TRBJ1-1, with TRBD1 identical over 7 bases. With 3 bases clipped from V and 0 bases from J, the junction kept 1 base outside the gene matches. CDR1 and CDR2 (germline): LGHDT, YNNKEL (reference sequence). This CDR3 has 14 residues. This CDR3 is CASSHGTVNTEAFF. CDR3 sequence (DNA): TGTGCCAGCAGCCATGGGACAGTGAACACTGAAGCTTTCTTT.

The genes are TRBV6-6 and TRBJ1-2; D perhaps matches TRBD1 (6 bases). With 2 bases removed from V and 0 bases from J, the gap between germline ends came to 10 bases. Germline assignment: CDR1 MNHNY and CDR2 SVGAGI (reference sequence). CDR3 size: 15 residues. The CDR3 sequence is CASSYGGTPNYGYTF. In DNA form, the CDR3 reads TGTGCCAGCAGTTACGGTGGGACACCTAACTATGGCTACACCTTC.

V is TRBV6-5 and J is TRBJ2-7, with TRBD2 matching 9 bases. This CDR3 is 15 amino acids long. The V gene's germline CDR1 is MNHEY and CDR2 SVGAGI. Germline trimming cut 5 bases from V and 1 base from J; bases unmatched to any gene: 6. The CDR3 loop reads CASSQSGRRSYEQYF. CDR3 sequence (DNA): TGTGCCAGCAGTCAAAGCGGGAGGCGGTCCTACGAGCAGTACTTC.

The V and J genes are TRBV19 and TRBJ2-1; a weak D match, TRBD1 (7 bases). This CDR3 contains 14 residues. The germline V gene encodes CDR1 LNHDA and CDR2 SQIVND (reference sequence). The V gene lost 3 bases and the J gene lost 12 bases, with 18 bases spanning the gap. This CDR3 is CASSIGQGGVRQFF. The DNA of the CDR3 is TGTGCCAGTAGTATCGGGCAGGGGGGCGTTCGGCAGTTCTTC.

This clone has just a few counts. V gene TRBV7-2 combines with J gene TRBJ2-7; D uncertain. The CDR3 totals 13 residues. Germline CDR1 SGHTA, CDR2 FQGNSA. With 4 bases removed from V and 4 bases from J, the gap between germline ends came to 11 bases. CDR3 amino acids: CASSSDGWYEQYF. The CDR3 DNA reads TGTGCCAGCAGCTCGGACGGGTGGTACGAGCAGTACTTC.

V gene TRBV10-2 combines with J gene TRBJ2-2; D not certain. This CDR3 comprises 14 residues. The V gene's germline CDR1 is WSHSY and CDR2 SAAADI. V lost 0 bases, J lost 6 bases, and 8 bases lay in between. This chain's CDR3 is CASSESGKAGELFF. DNA for the CDR3: TGCGCCAGCAGTGAGTCAGGGAAAGCCGGGGAGCTGTTTTTT.

This clone was detected ten times or more. Other DNA sequences in this specimen translate into the identical CDR3. The V and J genes are TRBV6-4 and TRBJ2-3, with TRBD2 matching over 8 bases. Per the germline V gene, CDR1 is MRHNA and CDR2 is SNTAGT. The length of the CDR3 is 15 residues. The V segment lost 0 bases and the J segment 2 bases; nucleotides outside the gene matches: 1. CDR3 sequence: CASSDSGGATDTQYF. CDR3 nucleotides: TGTGCCAGCAGTGACTCCGGGGGGGCCACAGATACGCAGTATTTT.

The chain links TRBV11-2 to TRBJ1-1, with no clear D. V was clipped by 2 bases and J by 1 base, with 11 bases between them. The CDR3 is made up of 15 amino acids. CDR1 is SGHAT, CDR2 FQNNGV, per germline. The CDR3 loop reads CASSLFGSANTEAFF. In DNA, the CDR3 is TGTGCCAGCAGCTTATTCGGGTCCGCGAACACTGAAGCTTTCTTT.

V and J are TRBV18 and TRBJ2-3, with D maybe TRBD1 (5 bases). V was clipped by 1 base and J by 1 base, with 9 bases between them. Germline values: CDR1 KGHSH, CDR2 LQKENI. There are 15 residues in the CDR3. The CDR3 here is CASSPRTTGTDTQYF. CDR3 nucleotides: TGTGCCAGCTCACCACGGACGACAGGCACAGATACGCAGTATTTT.

V usage is TRBV5-1 and J usage is TRBJ1-2, with D possibly TRBD1 on 6 matching bases. CDR1 and CDR2 (germline): SGHRS, YFSETQ. V was shortened by 4 bases and J by 7 bases, with 23 bases between the two germline ends. The CDR3 spans 16 residues. The CDR3 is CASSLPKGEGVLGYTF. CDR3 sequence (DNA): TGCGCCAGCAGCCTCCCCAAGGGGGAAGGGGTTCTTGGCTACACCTTC. Full variable domain (remainder filled in from reference TRBV5-1 and TRBJ1-2): KAGVTQTPRYLIKTRGQQVTLSCSPISGHRSVSWYQQTPGQGLQFLFEYFSETQRNKGNFPGRFSGRQFSNSRSEMNVSTLELGDSALYLCASSLPKGEGVLGYTFGSGTRLTVV.

The chain joins TRBV6-2 or TRBV6-3 to TRBJ2-5; 8 nucleotides line up with TRBD2. J was trimmed by 7 bases and V by 3 bases; bases with no gene match: 4. Per the germline V gene, CDR1 is MNHEY and CDR2 is SVGEGT. The CDR3 length is 13 residues. In DNA, the CDR3 is TGTGCCAGCAGTTATGGACTAGCAGGGACCCAGTACTTC. The encoded protein is CASSYGLAGTQYF.